This entry lists 30 T cell receptor beta chains sequenced from one sample in a study of blood T cell repertoires in COVID-19. Using immunoSEQ multiplex PCR, the repertoire was profiled, and TCRdb retains in-frame clones only, with some absent. The data hold 97,000 or so clones, with approximately 80% observed a single time. Sequencing was done on a sample of peripheral blood. Every receptor here comes from a man in his sixties with acute or convalescent COVID-19.

This clone appeared once. The chain recombines TRBV24-1 with TRBJ2-5, with TRBD2 as a possible D gene (6 bases). The CDR3 is 15 residues long. Germline V gives CDR1 KGHDR, CDR2 SFDVKD. The V gene lost 4 bases and the J gene lost 2 bases, with 13 bases spanning the gap. CDR3 sequence: CATSESAGLQETQYF. The CDR3 DNA is TGTGCCACCAGTGAAAGTGCGGGGCTACAAGAGACCCAGTACTTC.

As to this clone: Other DNA sequences in this sample translate to the same CDR3. This sequence joins TRBV3-1 (or the pseudogene TRBV3-2) and TRBJ1-1, with 8 bases identical to TRBD1. The ends lost 4 bases at V and 1 base at J; junction bases unmatched: 5. The CDR3 covers 15 residues. Germline loops: CDR1 LGHDT, CDR2 YNNKEL (reference sequence). Here the CDR3 DNA reads TGTGCCAGCAGCCCGTCTGACAGGGGGAACACTGAAGCTTTCTTT. Protein: CASSPSDRGNTEAFF.

The chain carries TRBV27 and TRBJ1-1, with 8 bases matching TRBD1. J gave up 7 bases and V 6 bases, and 7 bases lay outside the gene matches. This CDR3 comprises 13 residues. The germline CDR1 and CDR2 sequences are MNHEY and SMNVEV (reference sequence). CDR3 amino acids: CASRRTGFVEAFF. As DNA, the CDR3 is TGTGCCAGCAGACGGACAGGGTTTGTTGAAGCTTTCTTT.

In this sample, this clone turned up once. The chain recombines TRBV10-3 with TRBJ1-5, with TRBD1 identical over 8 bases. CDR3 length: 16 residues. Trimming at V came to 3 bases and at J to 5 bases, leaving 9 bases not matched to a gene. Germline CDR1 is ENHRY and CDR2 is SYGVKD. CDR3 sequence: CAISDRTGGVDQPQHF. As DNA, the CDR3 is TGTGCCATCAGTGATCGAACAGGGGGAGTTGATCAGCCCCAGCATTTT.

The chain has TRBV5-6 and TRBJ2-2, with 8 nucleotides matching TRBD1. The germline CDR1 and CDR2 sequences are SGHDT and YYEEEE. This CDR3 contains 13 residues. V dropped 3 bases and J dropped 9; count of bases not matched to a gene: 4. CDR3 loop: CASSSTGGRELFF. The DNA for the CDR3 is TGTGCCAGCAGCTCTACAGGGGGAAGGGAGCTGTTTTTT. Complete variable domain (other parts from reference TRBV5-6 and TRBJ2-2): DAGVTQSPTHLIKTRGQQVTLRCSPKSGHDTVSWYQQALGQGPQFIFQYYEEEERQRGNFPDRFSGHQFPNYSSELNVNALLLGDSALYLCASSSTGGRELFFGEGSRLTVL.

V is TRBV2 and J is TRBJ2-2; 12 positions agree with TRBD2. V lost 4 bases to trimming and J lost 7 bases; unmatched junction nucleotides: 10. CDR1 is SNHLY, CDR2 FYNNEI, per germline. CDR3 length: 17 amino acids. CDR3 in DNA: TGTGCCAGCAGTGGTCTAGCGGGGGGGCCCTATATCGGGGAGCTGTTTTTT. This sequence encodes CASSGLAGGPYIGELFF.

About this clone: The same CDR3 can be traced to other DNA sequences in this sample. The gene calls are TRBV18 and TRBJ1-4, with 8 bases fitting TRBD1. V shed 3 bases, J shed 8 bases, and the junction held 5 bases outside the gene matches. Germline CDR1 and CDR2: KGHSH and LQKENI. CDR3 length: 14 residues. The CDR3 nucleotides read TGTGCCAGCTCACCGCAGGGGGCACGGGAAAAACTGTTTTTT. This encodes CASSPQGAREKLFF.

This chain links TRBV30 with TRBJ1-1; D call uncertain. CDR1 and CDR2 (germline): GTSNPN, SVGIG (reference sequence). This CDR3 comprises 13 residues. V lost 0 bases and J lost 6, with 11 bases in between. The CDR3 is CAWSVAGRAEAFF. Here the CDR3 DNA reads TGTGCCTGGAGTGTAGCGGGGAGGGCTGAAGCTTTCTTT.

The V gene is TRBV29-1, the J gene TRBJ2-1; D ambiguous. V was pared by 6 bases and J by 5 bases, with 8 bases between. This CDR3 comprises 11 residues. CDR1 is SQVTM, CDR2 ANQGSEA, per germline. CDR3 amino acids: CSVRQHNEQFF. The CDR3 nucleotides are TGCAGCGTCCGACAACACAATGAGCAGTTCTTC.

V usage is TRBV7-9 and J usage is TRBJ2-1; 11 bases fit TRBD2. V was pared by 3 bases and J by 9 bases, with 10 bases of the junction left unmatched. The CDR3 spans 16 residues. Germline values: CDR1 SEHNR, CDR2 FQNEAQ (reference sequence). CDR3 amino acids: CASSFILAGVGAEQFF. The CDR3 DNA sequence: TGTGCCAGCAGCTTTATACTAGCGGGAGTTGGGGCTGAGCAGTTCTTC.

The V gene is TRBV5-1, the J gene TRBJ1-2, with 7 bases matching TRBD1. Germline V gives CDR1 SGHRS, CDR2 YFSETQ. CDR3 length equals 14 residues. J lost 8 bases, V lost 0 bases, and 7 bases had no gene match. The CDR3: CASSLETGTGGYTF. For the CDR3, the DNA is TGCGCCAGCAGCTTGGAGACAGGGACGGGCGGCTACACCTTC.

The chain couples TRBV6-4 to TRBJ1-2, with a tentative D call TRBD1 (6 bases). Germline V gene data show CDR1 as MRHNA and CDR2 as SNTAGT. The V gene lost 5 bases and the J gene lost 8 bases, with 15 bases spanning the gap. This CDR3 contains 13 residues. CDR3 protein: CASSTEQGYGYTF. CDR3 in DNA: TGTGCCAGCAGTACCGAACAGGGTTACGGCTACACCTTC.

Regarding this clone: A much larger clone differs by one base, so this may be a read error. The CDR3 region is CASNLRGLGNTIYF. The CDR3 coding sequence is TGCGCCAGCAACTTGAGGGGGCTTGGAAACACCATATATTTT. This rearrangement joins TRBV5-1 to TRBJ1-3; 7 nucleotides align to TRBD1. From germline, CDR1 is SGHRS and CDR2 YFSETQ. The CDR3 sequence is 14 residues long.

This chain links TRBV11-3 with TRBJ2-1; TRBD2 is a possible D gene (5 bases). Between the trimmed V and J ends, which lost 5 bases and 3 bases, there was a span of 11 bases. Germline loops: CDR1 SGHNT, CDR2 YENEEA. The CDR3 consists of 14 residues. The CDR3 DNA is TGTGCCAGCAGCCCTGGACTGCTCTACAATGAGCAGTTCTTC. Residues: CASSPGLLYNEQFF.

This clone turned up a few times. V and J are TRBV19 and TRBJ2-1, with 8 bases identical to TRBD2. The CDR3 length is 14 residues. Germline assignment: CDR1 LNHDA and CDR2 SQIVND (reference sequence). The junction had 3 bases not matched to a gene; V was cut back by 8 bases and J by 0 bases. The CDR3 sequence is CASERGFSYNEQFF. The CDR3, as DNA: TGTGCCAGTGAGCGGGGGTTCTCCTACAATGAGCAGTTCTTC. Variable domain in full (rest from reference TRBV19 and TRBJ2-1): DGGITQSPKYLFRKEGQNVTLSCEQNLNHDAMYWYRQDPGQGLRLIYYSQIVNDFQKGDIAEGYSVSREKKESFPLTVTSAQKNPTAFYLCASERGFSYNEQFFGPGTRLTVL.

The chain recombines TRBV6-5 with TRBJ1-2, with TRBD1 identical over 7 bases. There are 11 residues in the CDR3. Germline loops: CDR1 MNHEY, CDR2 SVGAGI. V lost 4 bases and J lost 9; bases outside the gene matches: 2. The CDR3 DNA is TGTGCCAGCAGTTCAGGGGGGAGCTACACCTTC. This gives the protein CASSSGGSYTF.

This clone qualifies as medium-sized. The CDR3 DNA is TGTGCCAGCAGTGAAGATAGGTGGACTAGAGGCTACACCTTC. Protein sequence: CASSEDRWTRGYTF. The chain links TRBV6-1 to TRBJ1-2; the D is unclear. The CDR3 spans 14 residues. Germline V gene data show CDR1 as MNHNS and CDR2 as SASEGT. The V and J ends lost 1 base and 8 bases respectively, with 14 bases between them.

This chain joins TRBV4-2 and TRBJ2-5; no firm D call. Trimming stripped 0 bases from V and 2 bases from J, with 7 bases between. There are 14 residues in the CDR3. CDR1 is LGHNA and CDR2 is YNFKEQ in the germline V gene. CDR3 DNA sequence: TGTGCCAGCAGCCAAGACTACTCTCAAGAGACCCAGTACTTC. Its translation: CASSQDYSQETQYF.

The chain is built from TRBV6-5 and TRBJ2-7, with 12 bases matching TRBD1. V was clipped by 6 bases and J by 2 bases; unmatched bases: 5. The CDR3 sequence is 15 residues long. The V gene's germline CDR1 is MNHEY and CDR2 SVGAGI. In DNA, the CDR3 is TGTGCCAGCAGGCGGGGACAGGGGGCTGCCTACGAGCAGTACTTC. Its protein is CASRRGQGAAYEQYF.

The chain carries TRBV12-3 or TRBV12-4 and TRBJ1-2; the D is unclear. V dropped 4 bases and J dropped 0 bases, with 6 bases sitting between them. The CDR3 extends over 13 amino acids. CDR3 protein: CASSSGSNYGYTF. In DNA, the CDR3 is TGTGCCAGCAGTTCGGGGTCTAACTATGGCTACACCTTC.

The chain joins TRBV24-1 to TRBJ1-2; a weak D match, TRBD1 (5 bases). The length of the CDR3 is 13 residues. Germline V gene lookup returns CDR1 KGHDR and CDR2 SFDVKD. V lost 3 bases and J lost 7, with 11 bases in between. Here the CDR3 reads CATSDQGSAGYTF. The DNA for the CDR3 is TGTGCCACCAGTGATCAGGGATCGGCTGGCTACACCTTC.

J is TRBJ1-3 and V is TRBV2; TRBD1 agrees at 8 bases. The germline CDR1 and CDR2 sequences are SNHLY and FYNNEI. The CDR3 totals 14 residues. J was trimmed by 4 bases and V by 6 bases; bases with no gene match: 5. The CDR3 reads CASSEWTGGNTIYF. DNA for the CDR3: TGTGCCAGCAGCGAATGGACAGGGGGAAACACCATATATTTT.

This chain connects TRBV7-2 to TRBJ1-2; TRBD1 matches at 8 bases. With V trimmed by 5 bases and J by 0 bases, 5 bases remained unmatched. The CDR3 is 15 residues long. CDR1 and CDR2 from the germline V gene are SGHTA and FQGNSA. In DNA, the CDR3 is TGTGCCAGCAGCCTGACAGGGGTGGCTAACTATGGCTACACCTTC. It specifies CASSLTGVANYGYTF.

V gene TRBV6-2 or TRBV6-3 combines with J gene TRBJ1-5; the D is unclear. The CDR3 covers 15 residues. The germline gives CDR1 MNHEY, CDR2 SVGEGT. V was pared by 0 bases and J by 6 bases, with 12 bases between. In nucleotides, the CDR3 is TGTGCCAGCAGTTACTCGAGCGGGAGTGGTCAGCCCCAGCATTTT. Protein: CASSYSSGSGQPQHF.

This chain joins TRBV9 and TRBJ2-1, with 7 bases that match TRBD2. Germline CDR1 and CDR2: SGDLS and YYNGEE. Trimming cost V 10 bases and J 6 bases; bases outside gene matches: 16. This CDR3 contains 15 residues. Here the CDR3 reads CAGPFRRENRNEQFF. The CDR3 nucleotides are TGTGCCGGCCCCTTTCGGCGGGAGAATCGCAATGAGCAGTTCTTC.

The V and J genes are TRBV2 and TRBJ1-1; D is perhaps TRBD1 (5 bases). The CDR3 loop spans 14 amino acids. V lost 5 bases and J 4 bases, leaving 14 bases between the germline ends. Per germline, CDR1 SNHLY and CDR2 FYNNEI. The CDR3 nucleotides read TGTGCCAGCAGTTCGACAGAATCCTTCACTGAAGCTTTCTTT. It specifies CASSSTESFTEAFF.

The chain links TRBV12-3 or TRBV12-4 to TRBJ1-5, with D unresolved. Trimming removed 1 base from V and 8 bases from J, with 6 bases in between. The CDR3 runs to 12 residues. CDR3 sequence (DNA): TGTGCCAGCAGTTTAGGGAGGAAGCCCCAGCATTTT. Translation: CASSLGRKPQHF.

V is TRBV29-1 and J is TRBJ2-7; maybe TRBD2 (5 bases). V was pared by 7 bases and J by 3 bases, with 10 bases between. The CDR3 runs to 11 residues. The germline V gene encodes CDR1 SQVTM and CDR2 ANQGSEA. The CDR3 bases are TGCAGCGCCGGGGATTTCTACGAGCAGTACGTC. It codes for CSAGDFYEQYV.

The table lists this clone with a count of one. The chain combines TRBV11-2 with TRBJ1-4, with D perhaps TRBD1 (5 bases). V was pared by 3 bases and J by 6 bases, with 11 bases between. Germline loops: CDR1 SGHAT, CDR2 FQNNGV. The CDR3 spans 14 residues. In nucleotides, the CDR3 is TGTGCCAGCAGCTTGGGCAGGGTTGATGAAAAACTGTTTTTT. The encoded protein is CASSLGRVDEKLFF. Using reference TRBV11-2 and TRBJ1-4 for the parts outside the CDR3, the full variable domain is EAGVAQSPRYKIIEKRQSVAFWCNPISGHATLYWYQQILGQGPKLLIQFQNNGVVDDSQLPKDRFSAERLKGVDSTLKIQPAKLEDSAVYLCASSLGRVDEKLFFGSGTQLSVL.

The J gene is TRBJ2-3, the V gene TRBV3-1 (or the pseudogene TRBV3-2); 12 bases are shared with TRBD2. The V segment lost 4 bases and the J segment 6 bases; nucleotides outside the gene matches: 5. This CDR3 region has 15 residues. CDR1 is LGHDT, CDR2 YNNKEL, per germline (reference sequence). CDR3 in amino acids: CASSRTSGAPDTQYF. CDR3 in DNA: TGTGCCAGCAGCCGGACTAGCGGGGCCCCCGATACGCAGTATTTT.